This T cell receptor (beta chain) was identified in a study of T cell responses to AZD1222 COVID-19 vaccine. Study-wide results and limits: Vaccine-associated CD4 TCRs spanned spike, dominant at 160-218 and 743-854.

About this clone: What it binds is unknown.

Sequencing was performed with immunoSEQ multiplex PCR; in TCRdb, only in-frame clones are kept and a portion is missing. Of under 70,000 clones listed, 70% to 80% are singletons. This TCR derives from an adult in good health. The source was peripheral blood, collected on day 0 of MenACWY control vaccination.

The CDR3: CASSLAGAESPGNTIYF. Here the CDR3 DNA reads TGCGCCAGCAGCTTGGCAGGAGCAGAGAGTCCTGGAAACACCATATATTTT. The genes are TRBV5-1 and TRBJ1-3; D unclear. The CDR3 runs 17 residues. Germline V gives CDR1 SGHRS, CDR2 YFSETQ. V lost 0 bases and J lost 2, with 15 bases in between. Combining the CDR3 with reference TRBV5-1 and TRBJ1-3 gives the whole variable domain KAGVTQTPRYLIKTRGQQVTLSCSPISGHRSVSWYQQTPGQGLQFLFEYFSETQRNKGNFPGRFSGRQFSNSRSEMNVSTLELGDSALYLCASSLAGAESPGNTIYFGEGSWLTVV.